These 26 T cell receptor beta chains were sequenced from one sample in a study of vaccination effects on CD4 cells after COVID-19. Clones were sequenced by immunoSEQ multiplex PCR, and TCRdb holds only the in-frame ones, with some missing. The sample holds 30,000 to 35,000 clones; around 73% are singletons and the top ten take more than 25%. Which antigens these TCRs recognize remains unknown. Under the ViraFEST assay, PBMC were stimulated with viral peptide pools so that antigen-specific CD4+ T cells expanded. Sequencing was performed afterwards. A roughly 11-day culture period preceded the isolation of CD4+ T cells. In the vaccine recipients, nucleocapsid antibodies were negative and there was no prior SARS-CoV-2 infection. Sequencing was performed on CD4+ T cells from PBMCs cultured with HCoV-OC43 spike peptides, taken before COVID-19 vaccination. Subset given: HCoV-OC43 spike overlapping peptide pool stimulation. The receptors originated from a human donor who received a COVID-19 vaccine.

This clone has just one count. The rearrangement uses TRBV30 and TRBJ1-1, with TRBD1 matching over 9 bases. The V segment lost 3 bases and the J segment 1 base; nucleotides outside the gene matches: 9. Germline CDR1 reads GTSNPN; CDR2 reads SVGIG (reference sequence). This CDR3 contains 16 residues. The CDR3 DNA reads as TGTGCCTGGAGGTTCCGTCCGGGACAGGGGAACACTGAAGCTTTCTTT. It yields the protein CAWRFRPGQGNTEAFF.

The V call is TRBV5-4, the J call TRBJ1-1; 10 nucleotides line up with TRBD1. V was clipped by 0 bases and J by 7 bases; unmatched bases: 3. The CDR3 extends over 14 amino acids. The germline V gene encodes CDR1 SGHNT and CDR2 YYREEE (reference sequence). CDR3 region: CASSLEGQGVEAFF. DNA for the CDR3: TGTGCCAGCAGCTTGGAAGGACAGGGGGTTGAAGCTTTCTTT. Drawing the rest from reference TRBV5-4 and TRBJ1-1, the complete variable domain is ETGVTQSPTHLIKTRGQQVTLRCSSQSGHNTVSWYQQALGQGPQFIFQYYREEENGRGNFPPRFSGLQFPNYSSELNVNALELDDSALYLCASSLEGQGVEAFFGQGTRLTVV.

The chain recombines TRBV19 with TRBJ2-7; the D call may be TRBD1 or TRBD2 (5 bases each). Germline V gene sequence: CDR1 LNHDA, CDR2 SQIVND (reference sequence). Trimming cost V 5 bases and J 4 bases, with 18 bases left between them. The CDR3 covers 15 residues. The CDR3 DNA follows: TGTGCCAGTAGTGAGAGGGTAGGCAGGGAATACGAGCAGTACTTC. The encoded protein is CASSERVGREYEQYF.

V and J are TRBV5-6 and TRBJ2-7; no definite D call. In germline, CDR1 is SGHDT, CDR2 YYEEEE. The CDR3 loop spans 13 amino acids. V lost 1 base, J lost 2 bases, and 7 bases lay in between. CDR3: CASSLPDTYEQYF. Written as DNA, the CDR3 is TGTGCCAGCAGCTTGCCTGACACCTACGAGCAGTACTTC.

This clone has just a few counts. The chain has TRBV5-1 and TRBJ2-1, with 8 bases fitting TRBD2. V was clipped by 0 bases and J by 0 bases; unmatched bases: 2. The CDR3 sequence is 16 residues long. The germline V gene has CDR1 SGHRS and CDR2 YFSETQ. The CDR3 here is CASSLVGTSSYNEQFF. DNA for the CDR3: TGCGCCAGCAGCTTGGTCGGGACTAGCTCCTACAATGAGCAGTTCTTC.

V and J are TRBV2 and TRBJ1-2; D gene unclear. This CDR3 has 13 residues. Germline values: CDR1 SNHLY, CDR2 FYNNEI. V was pared by 6 bases and J by 2 bases, with 10 bases between. DNA of the CDR3: TGTGCCAGCAGGGAATCCTTCAACTATGGCTACACCTTC. This encodes CASRESFNYGYTF. Using reference TRBV2 and TRBJ1-2 for the parts outside the CDR3, the full variable domain is EPEVTQTPSHQVTQMGQEVILRCVPISNHLYFYWYRQILGQKVEFLVSFYNNEISEKSEIFDDQFSVERPDGSNFTLKIRSTKLEDSAMYFCASRESFNYGYTFGSGTRLTVV.

V usage is TRBV29-1 and J usage is TRBJ1-1, with D uncertain. This CDR3 spans 12 amino acids. The V end lost 3 bases, the J end lost 5 bases, and 10 bases lay between the germline ends. In germline, CDR1 is SQVTM, CDR2 ANQGSEA. Here the CDR3 DNA reads TGCAGCGTTGACGGCGGGAGGACTGAAGCTTTCTTT. Its translation is CSVDGGRTEAFF.

This clone was seen only once. The gene calls are TRBV4-2 and TRBJ1-3; unclear D gene. V shed 0 bases and J shed 0 bases, with 9 bases lying between them. From germline, CDR1 is LGHNA and CDR2 YNFKEQ. CDR3 length: 16 amino acids. The CDR3 loop reads CASSQEAGTSGNTIYF. CDR3 coding DNA: TGTGCCAGCAGCCAAGAAGCAGGTACCTCTGGAAACACCATATATTTT.

This clone was recorded only once. This chain joins TRBV30 and TRBJ2-5, with 8 bases identical to TRBD1. The junction had 8 bases not matched to a gene; V was cut back by 7 bases and J by 1 base. In germline, CDR1 is GTSNPN, CDR2 SVGIG (reference sequence). CDR3 length: 14 residues. As DNA, the CDR3 is TGTGCCTCAACGGAAACAGGGGGCCAAGAGACCCAGTACTTC. Protein sequence: CASTETGGQETQYF.

The chain is built from TRBV6-2 or TRBV6-3 and TRBJ2-3; 9 nucleotides line up with TRBD1. CDR1 MNHEY and CDR2 SVGEGT come from the germline V gene. CDR3 length: 16 amino acids. The trim removed 4 bases at V and 6 bases at J, leaving 11 bases unmatched. The CDR3 sequence: CASSSSPGQGSDTQYF. The CDR3 DNA sequence: TGTGCCAGCAGTTCTTCTCCGGGACAGGGCTCTGATACGCAGTATTTT.

J is TRBJ1-4 and V is TRBV5-4; D not resolved. This CDR3 contains 13 residues. Trimming shortened V by 4 bases and J by 10 bases, and 14 bases separated the two germline ends. CDR1 SGHNT and CDR2 YYREEE come from the germline V gene (reference sequence). The DNA of the CDR3 is TGTGCCAGCAGCCGGGCGGGGTTCGGAAAACTGTTTTTT. Its protein product is CASSRAGFGKLFF. Drawing the rest from reference TRBV5-4 and TRBJ1-4, the complete variable domain is ETGVTQSPTHLIKTRGQQVTLRCSSQSGHNTVSWYQQALGQGPQFIFQYYREEENGRGNFPPRFSGLQFPNYSSELNVNALELDDSALYLCASSRAGFGKLFFGSGTQLSVL.

The chain is built from TRBV7-9 and TRBJ2-1, with 14 bases matching TRBD2. Per germline, CDR1 SEHNR and CDR2 FQNEAQ (reference sequence). The CDR3 is 15 residues long. Trimming at V came to 6 bases and at J to 9 bases, leaving 7 bases not matched to a gene. CDR3 bases: TGTGCCAGCAGAAAGACTAGCGGGAGGGCCGGTGAGCAGTTCTTC. As protein: CASRKTSGRAGEQFF. Drawing the rest from reference TRBV7-9 and TRBJ2-1, the complete variable domain is DTGVSQNPRHKITKRGQNVTFRCDPISEHNRLYWYRQTLGQGPEFLTYFQNEAQLEKSRLLSDRFSAERPKGSFSTLEIQRTEQGDSAMYLCASRKTSGRAGEQFFGPGTRLTVL.

The chain links TRBV5-6 to TRBJ2-5; 12 bases agree with TRBD2. CDR1 and CDR2 from the germline V gene are SGHDT and YYEEEE. The trim removed 4 bases at V and 2 bases at J, leaving 3 bases unmatched. The CDR3 loop spans 15 amino acids. This CDR3 is CASSQLAGGQETQYF. In DNA, the CDR3 is TGTGCCAGCAGCCAACTAGCGGGGGGTCAAGAGACCCAGTACTTC.

The chain uses TRBV2 and TRBJ1-5; possibly TRBD1 for D (6 bases). Germline loops: CDR1 SNHLY, CDR2 FYNNEI. This CDR3 comprises 13 residues. V was cut by 7 bases and J by 7 bases, with 14 bases left in between. CDR3 bases: TGTGCCAGCATGGGGGGCCTTGCCCAGCCCCAGCATTTT. Translation gives CASMGGLAQPQHF.

The gene calls are TRBV19 and TRBJ1-4, with TRBD1 matching 7 bases. CDR1 is LNHDA, CDR2 SQIVND, per germline (reference sequence). The CDR3 runs 15 residues. Losses at the gene ends were 9 bases for V and 0 bases for J; bases not matched to a gene: 7. As DNA, the CDR3 is TGTGCCAGCCAGACAGGGCTGGCAACTAATGAAAAACTGTTTTTT. Translation: CASQTGLATNEKLFF.

The genes are TRBV5-1 and TRBJ2-1; weak D call: TRBD2 (5 bases). V was pared by 0 bases and J by 6 bases, with 16 bases between. The CDR3 covers 16 residues. Germline CDR1 reads SGHRS; CDR2 reads YFSETQ. The CDR3 nucleotides read TGCGCCAGCAGCTTGGACACTAGAGGAGGTTTCAATGAGCAGTTCTTC. Translating gives CASSLDTRGGFNEQFF.

The V and J genes are TRBV10-3 and TRBJ1-1; maybe TRBD1 (6 bases). Germline CDR1 and CDR2: ENHRY and SYGVKD. The CDR3 has 16 amino acids. Deletions cut 6 bases from V and 4 bases from J, with 21 bases between. CDR3 coding DNA: TGTGCCATCAGGCCTATTGAGACAGGAGTAGGCACTGAAGCTTTCTTT. Encoded protein: CAIRPIETGVGTEAFF.

The chain links TRBV4-2 to TRBJ1-2; possible D gene TRBD1, 6 bases. Trimming took 3 bases from V and 4 from J, leaving 12 bases between them. CDR1 is LGHNA and CDR2 is YNFKEQ in the germline V gene. The CDR3 is 14 amino acids. The CDR3 coding sequence is TGTGCCAGCAGCCATGATAAACAGGGCTATGGCTACACCTTC. Translated: CASSHDKQGYGYTF.

In this sample, this clone is medium-sized. The rearrangement links TRBV5-5 to TRBJ1-1; D unclear. Germline CDR1 reads SGHKS; CDR2 reads YYEKEE (reference sequence). The V gene lost 2 bases and the J gene lost 1 base, with 9 bases spanning the gap. The CDR3 loop spans 14 amino acids. CDR3: CASSLRAQNTEAFF. CDR3 bases: TGTGCCAGCAGCTTACGGGCCCAGAACACTGAAGCTTTCTTT.

The chain joins TRBV28 to TRBJ2-3, with 14 bases identical to TRBD2. Germline CDR1 MDHEN, CDR2 SYDVKM. The J segment lost 1 base and the V segment lost 1 base, leaving 13 bases of the junction unmatched. The CDR3 is 21 residues long. The CDR3: CASSLFAGLAGARGGTDTQYF. In DNA, the CDR3 is TGTGCCAGCAGTTTATTTGCGGGACTAGCGGGAGCGCGGGGGGGCACAGATACGCAGTATTTT.

This chain links TRBV29-1 with TRBJ1-2; D uncertain. The V gene's germline CDR1 is SQVTM and CDR2 ANQGSEA. The CDR3 has 15 amino acids. The V and J ends lost 4 bases and 8 bases respectively, with 23 bases between them. The CDR3 region is CSVVVGVSYTGGYTF. In nucleotides, the CDR3 is TGCAGCGTTGTGGTAGGAGTTAGTTATACTGGGGGCTACACCTTC.

J is TRBJ2-3 and V is TRBV6-5; tentatively, D is TRBD1 or TRBD2 (5 bases each). V lost 5 bases and J 2 bases, leaving 11 bases between the germline ends. CDR1 is MNHEY and CDR2 is SVGAGI in the germline V gene. The CDR3 loop spans 14 amino acids. CDR3 DNA sequence: TGTGCCAGCAGTCCCCGGGACGACACAGATACGCAGTATTTT. Protein product: CASSPRDDTDTQYF.

The gene calls are TRBV25-1 and TRBJ2-3; the D gene is possibly TRBD2 (6 bases). The length of the CDR3 is 11 residues. V dropped 7 bases and J dropped 8 bases, with 10 bases sitting between them. The germline gives CDR1 MGHDK, CDR2 SYGVNS. CDR3 coding DNA: TGTGCCAGCACTGTTAGCGGTACGCAGTATTTT. Protein product: CASTVSGTQYF.

The chain combines TRBV5-1 with TRBJ2-1; maybe TRBD2 (6 bases). Trimming left V 5 bases short and J 2 bases short, with 20 bases between. CDR1 SGHRS and CDR2 YFSETQ come from the germline V gene. This CDR3 has 17 amino acids. In DNA, the CDR3 is TGCGCCAGCAGTACCTACCCGGGACTCGATACCTACAATGAGCAGTTCTTC. It yields the protein CASSTYPGLDTYNEQFF.

In this sample, this clone turned up once. The chain uses TRBV5-1 and TRBJ2-3; 8 nucleotides agree with TRBD2. Germline trimming cut 3 bases from V and 4 bases from J; bases unmatched to any gene: 4. Germline assignment: CDR1 SGHRS and CDR2 YFSETQ. This CDR3 comprises 14 residues. CDR3 coding DNA: TGCGCCAGCAGCTCGACGGGAGGGTCAGATACGCAGTATTTT. This encodes CASSSTGGSDTQYF.

This clone was seen just once. The chain employs TRBV5-5 and TRBJ1-5; perhaps TRBD1 as D (5 bases). The germline gives CDR1 SGHKS, CDR2 YYEKEE (reference sequence). Trimming left V 4 bases short and J 3 bases short, with 11 bases between. The CDR3 loop spans 14 amino acids. The CDR3 reads CASSPGRTNQPQHF. In nucleotides, the CDR3 is TGTGCCAGCAGCCCGGGACGGACCAATCAGCCCCAGCATTTT.